Listed here are 20 T cell receptor beta chains from one sample, sequenced in a study of low-dose radiotherapy and immunotherapy resistance in tumors. TRAV and TRBV primers primed cDNA for both TCRalpha and TCRbeta. Over 20 PCR cycles, TCRs were amplified from a constant-region primer and V-primer adapter. MiXCR, applied by TCRdb to the reads, yields one record per CDR3 protein. The data show around 14,000 distinct CDR3 sequences, with roughly half seen just once and about 3.5% held by the top ten. The receptors come from a human donor with advanced metastatic prostate, ovarian, gallbladder or colorectal cancer (not recorded which). This table probably holds off-target reads from a library built for another chain.

The chain employs TRBV20-1 and TRBJ2-1; TRBD1 matches at 7 bases. The V segment lost 2 bases and the J segment 7 bases; nucleotides outside the gene matches: 14. The germline V gene encodes CDR1 DFQATT and CDR2 SNEGSKA (reference sequence). The CDR3 length is 16 residues. The CDR3 DNA is TGCAGTGCTAGATCCATTTTAAGCGACAGGGCGAATGAGCAGTTCTTC. As protein: CSARSILSDRANEQFF.

This clonotype was seen more than once but under ten times. The V gene is TRBV29-1, the J gene TRBJ1-3; D is uncertain. This CDR3 region has 11 residues. Germline V gene lookup returns CDR1 SQVTM and CDR2 ANQGSEA. V was pared by 4 bases and J by 1 base, with 2 bases between. The CDR3 DNA is TGCAGCGTTGGGTCTGGAAACACCATATATTTT. Its translation is CSVGSGNTIYF.

This clonotype appeared a few times. The J gene is TRBJ1-2, the V gene TRBV10-3, with 8 bases aligning to TRBD1. Germline assignment: CDR1 ENHRY and CDR2 SYGVKD. The trim removed 8 bases at V and 5 bases at J, leaving 10 bases unmatched. The CDR3 totals 14 residues. CDR3 sequence (DNA): TGTGCCATCGGACCAGGGGGCCCCAATTATGGCTACACCTTC. Its protein product is CAIGPGGPNYGYTF.

This clonotype was seen a handful of times. J is TRBJ2-5 and V is TRBV11-1; TRBD2 matches at 7 bases. CDR1 SGHAT and CDR2 FQDESV come from the germline V gene (reference sequence). CDR3 length: 15 amino acids. The V segment lost 5 bases and the J segment 2 bases; nucleotides outside the gene matches: 8. CDR3 sequence: CASSLRDYNQETQYF. DNA for the CDR3: TGTGCCAGCAGCCTCCGGGACTACAATCAAGAGACCCAGTACTTC.

This clonotype was recorded a few times. The chain employs TRBV3-1 and TRBJ2-3; 11 bases align to TRBD2. V lost 4 bases, J lost 5 bases, and 2 bases stayed unmatched. Germline V CDR1 and CDR2: LGHDT, YNNKEL (reference sequence). The CDR3 has 14 residues. CDR3 in amino acids: CASSPGLAGDTQYF. For the CDR3, the DNA is TGTGCCAGCAGCCCAGGACTAGCGGGAGATACGCAGTATTTT.

V is TRBV6-1 and J is TRBJ2-4; no firm D call. V was cut by 6 bases and J by 0 bases, with 9 bases left in between. CDR1 and CDR2 from the germline V gene are MNHNS and SASEGT. The CDR3 runs to 14 residues. This CDR3 is CASRDDLAKNIQYF. The CDR3 bases are TGTGCCAGCAGGGACGACTTAGCCAAAAACATTCAGTACTTC.

The V and J genes are TRBV6-1 and TRBJ1-2; the match to TRBD1 covers 7 bases. This CDR3 spans 16 amino acids. Unmatched junction bases numbered 13, after V lost 1 base and J lost 8 bases. Germline CDR1 and CDR2: MNHNS and SASEGT. CDR3 protein: CASSEGPSGTVGGYTF. CDR3 nucleotides: TGTGCCAGCAGTGAAGGTCCATCCGGGACAGTAGGCGGCTACACCTTC.

The gene calls are TRBV20-1 and TRBJ2-3, with D perhaps TRBD1 (5 bases). The CDR3 sequence is 16 residues long. Germline CDR1 reads DFQATT; CDR2 reads SNEGSKA (reference sequence). Trimming shortened V by 3 bases and J by 3 bases, and 19 bases separated the two germline ends. CDR3: CSASPDRTPGTDTQYF. CDR3 in DNA: TGCAGTGCTAGCCCAGACAGAACGCCGGGTACAGATACGCAGTATTTT.

This clonotype was observed a few times. The chain links TRBV6-1 to TRBJ1-1; D is undetermined. The CDR3 is made up of 13 amino acids. Trimming cost V 6 bases and J 3 bases, with 11 bases left between them. From germline, CDR1 is MNHNS and CDR2 SASEGT. The CDR3 region has the DNA TGTGCCAGCAGCCCCGTCAAAGACACTGAAGCTTTCTTT. This encodes CASSPVKDTEAFF.

This rearrangement joins TRBV11-1 to TRBJ1-1; D perhaps matches TRBD1 (5 bases). The germline gives CDR1 SGHAT, CDR2 FQDESV (reference sequence). This CDR3 comprises 13 residues. Trimming left V 1 base short and J 4 bases short, with 7 bases between. CDR3 loop: CASSLGGATEAFF. Written as DNA, the CDR3 is TGTGCCAGCAGCTTAGGAGGGGCCACTGAAGCTTTCTTT.

This clonotype was detected only a few times. This CDR3 reads CAWSVDQETQYF. CDR3 nucleotides: TGTGCCTGGAGTGTAGATCAAGAGACCCAGTACTTC. The chain recombines TRBV30 with TRBJ2-5; D not resolved. Germline CDR1 reads GTSNPN; CDR2 reads SVGIG (reference sequence). This CDR3 comprises 12 residues. V lost 0 bases and J lost 2, with 4 bases in between.

This chain links TRBV6-2 or TRBV6-3 with TRBJ2-1, with TRBD2 matching 10 bases. The CDR3 spans 17 residues. Germline CDR1 and CDR2: MNHEY and SVGEGT. The V and J ends lost 6 bases and 4 bases, in that order; junction bases with no gene match: 12. CDR3 protein: CASSLSLETSGYNEQFF. CDR3 coding DNA: TGTGCCAGCAGCCTCTCTTTGGAGACTAGCGGGTACAATGAGCAGTTCTTC.

The chain uses TRBV20-1 and TRBJ2-5, with 10 bases matching TRBD2. The trim removed 0 bases at V and 2 bases at J, leaving 3 bases unmatched. This CDR3 spans 15 amino acids. From germline, CDR1 is DFQATT and CDR2 SNEGSKA (reference sequence). The CDR3 protein is CSARDLAGVQETQYF. The CDR3, as DNA: TGCAGTGCTAGAGATCTAGCGGGGGTGCAAGAGACCCAGTACTTC.

This sequence joins TRBV25-1 and TRBJ1-2; 11 bases fit TRBD1. Per germline, CDR1 MGHDK and CDR2 SYGVNS. The V gene end was trimmed by 3 bases and the J gene end by 3 bases; junction bases not matched to a gene: 6. This CDR3 is 16 amino acids long. The CDR3 DNA reads TGTGCCAGCAGTGACCCCGGACAGGGGGCGGACTATGGCTACACCTTC. Its translation is CASSDPGQGADYGYTF.

The CDR3 DNA reads as TGTGCCAGCAGTGGAGCAGGGTGGTACATTCAGTACTTC. This translates into CASSGAGWYIQYF. The genes are TRBV7-8 and TRBJ2-4, with a weak D call TRBD1 (5 bases). The CDR3 consists of 13 residues. V was pared by 6 bases and J by 8 bases, with 14 bases between. Germline V gene data show CDR1 as SGHVS and CDR2 as FQNEAQ.

This clonotype has a handful of counts. This chain joins TRBV5-1 and TRBJ2-1; 9 bases map to TRBD1. This CDR3 region has 15 residues. V shed 4 bases, J shed 4 bases, and the junction held 6 bases outside the gene matches. From germline, CDR1 is SGHRS and CDR2 YFSETQ. The CDR3 bases are TGCGCCAGCAGCCTTACAGGGGGCGATTACAATGAGCAGTTCTTC. Encoded protein: CASSLTGGDYNEQFF.

V usage is TRBV6-1 and J usage is TRBJ1-5; 7 positions match TRBD1. This CDR3 spans 16 amino acids. Germline assignment: CDR1 MNHNS and CDR2 SASEGT. Trimming removed 1 base from V and 7 bases from J; junction bases left unmatched: 10. As DNA, the CDR3 is TGTGCCAGCAGTGAAGTTTGGACAGGAGAGTGGCAGCCCCAGCATTTT. Protein: CASSEVWTGEWQPQHF.

This clonotype was detected a few times. The chain recombines TRBV2 with TRBJ1-2, with 10 bases fitting TRBD1. CDR1 is SNHLY and CDR2 is FYNNEI in the germline V gene. V dropped 8 bases and J dropped 4; count of bases not matched to a gene: 4. The CDR3 has 13 residues. In nucleotides, the CDR3 is TGTGCCAGCGGGGACAGGGGAGCCTATGGCTACACCTTC. Translation: CASGDRGAYGYTF. The whole variable domain, remainder taken from reference TRBV2 and TRBJ1-2, is EPEVTQTPSHQVTQMGQEVILRCVPISNHLYFYWYRQILGQKVEFLVSFYNNEISEKSEIFDDQFSVERPDGSNFTLKIRSTKLEDSAMYFCASGDRGAYGYTFGSGTRLTVV.

A few counts support this clonotype. The chain combines TRBV6-2 or TRBV6-3 with TRBJ1-5; 7 nucleotides agree with TRBD1. Trimming at V came to 5 bases and at J to 6 bases, leaving 7 bases not matched to a gene. This CDR3 is 14 amino acids long. From germline, CDR1 is MNHEY and CDR2 SVGEGT. The CDR3: CASSRDRDGQPQHF. The CDR3 DNA sequence: TGTGCCAGCAGTCGCGACAGGGACGGTCAGCCCCAGCATTTT.

This clonotype was detected once. The chain combines TRBV29-1 with TRBJ1-1; D is possibly TRBD1 (5 bases). The CDR3 runs to 13 residues. Trimming pared 4 bases from V and 1 base from J, leaving 10 bases between. Germline V gene lookup returns CDR1 SQVTM and CDR2 ANQGSEA. The CDR3 sequence: CSVVPQGNTEAFF. The DNA of the CDR3 is TGCAGCGTTGTGCCCCAGGGGAACACTGAAGCTTTCTTT.